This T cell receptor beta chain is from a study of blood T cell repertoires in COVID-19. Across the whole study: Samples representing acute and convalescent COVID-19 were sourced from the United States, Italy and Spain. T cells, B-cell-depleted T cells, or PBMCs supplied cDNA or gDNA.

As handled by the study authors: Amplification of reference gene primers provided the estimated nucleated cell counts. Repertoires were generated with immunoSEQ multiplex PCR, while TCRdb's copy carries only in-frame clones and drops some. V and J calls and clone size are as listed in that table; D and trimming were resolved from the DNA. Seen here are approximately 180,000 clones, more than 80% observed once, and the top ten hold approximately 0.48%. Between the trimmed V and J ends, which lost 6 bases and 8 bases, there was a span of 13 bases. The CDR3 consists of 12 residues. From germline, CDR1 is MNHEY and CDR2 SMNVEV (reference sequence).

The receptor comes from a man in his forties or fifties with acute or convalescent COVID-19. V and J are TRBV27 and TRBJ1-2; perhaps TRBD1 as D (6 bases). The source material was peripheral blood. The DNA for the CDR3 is TGTGCCAGCAGATACGCCAGGGGCGGCTACACCTTC. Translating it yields CASRYARGGYTF.